The sequence of this TCR beta chain was determined in a study of blood T cell repertoires in COVID-19. For the study at large: The analysed material was cDNA or gDNA that came from T cells, B-cell-depleted T cells, or PBMCs.

The assay was immunoSEQ multiplex PCR, and TCRdb's table has in-frame clones only and misses some. The data contain a few hundred thousand clones, 88% of them seen just once; the ten biggest clones take up approximately 1.8%. Trimming shortened V by 7 bases and J by 0 bases, and 8 bases separated the two germline ends. Germline V CDR1 and CDR2: SGHRS, YFSETQ. The CDR3 contains 13 residues. The V and J genes are TRBV5-1 and TRBJ1-5; D not certain. This TCR derives from a woman in her forties who had recovered from COVID-19. The sample taken for sequencing was PBMCs or T cells enriched from blood (not recorded which). CDR3 bases: TGCGCCAGCGCGAGGGATAGCAATCAGCCCCAGCATTTT. It encodes CASARDSNQPQHF.